These 27 T cell receptor beta chains originate from one sample sequenced in a study of radiation and T cells in renal cell carcinoma. Using immunoSEQ multiplex PCR, the repertoire was profiled, and TCRdb retains in-frame clones only, with some absent. The repertoire holds 15,000 to 20,000 clones, with approximately 51% as singletons. Specified treatment: 15 Gy SBRT to primary tumor, nephrectomy 4 weeks later. The source material was tumor tissue, sampled from a patient whose treatment included radiotherapy and nephrectomy. These receptors were collected from a woman aged 55-75 years with renal cell carcinoma.

The V call is TRBV10-3, the J call TRBJ1-2; D gene unclear. The CDR3 sequence is 12 residues long. V lost 3 bases and J 8 bases, leaving 10 bases between the germline ends. The germline V gene encodes CDR1 ENHRY and CDR2 SYGVKD. For the CDR3, the DNA is TGTGCCATCAGTGAAAGTAGGGTGGGCTACACCTTC. Amino acid sequence: CAISESRVGYTF.

This clone has a handful of counts. This rearrangement joins TRBV9 to TRBJ2-7, with TRBD1 as a possible D gene (5 bases). CDR1 and CDR2 (germline): SGDLS, YYNGEE. V lost 4 bases and J 1 base, leaving 9 bases between the germline ends. The CDR3 is 13 amino acids. The CDR3 loop reads CASSPPGSYEQYF. CDR3 coding DNA: TGTGCCAGCAGCCCTCCAGGGTCCTACGAGCAGTACTTC. Variable domain in full (rest from reference TRBV9 and TRBJ2-7): DSGVTQTPKHLITATGQRVTLRCSPRSGDLSVYWYQQSLDQGLQFLIQYYNGEERAKGNILERFSAQQFPDLHSELNLSSLELGDSALYFCASSPPGSYEQYFGPGTRLTVT.

The chain carries TRBV15 and TRBJ2-7; 9 bases are shared with TRBD1. Germline V gene data show CDR1 as LNHNV and CDR2 as YYDKDF (reference sequence). V lost 3 bases to trimming and J lost 2 bases; unmatched junction nucleotides: 2. This CDR3 is 14 amino acids long. For the CDR3, the DNA is TGTGCCACCAGCAGGGACAGGGGTGCCTACGAGCAGTACTTC. This gives the protein CATSRDRGAYEQYF.

The rearrangement links TRBV7-9 to TRBJ1-1; D call uncertain. This CDR3 is built from 12 residues. The V end was cut by 5 bases, the J end by 5 bases, with 9 bases between. Germline lookup yields CDR1 SEHNR and CDR2 FQNEAQ (reference sequence). In DNA, the CDR3 is TGTGCCAGCAGCCCCCTCGGGACTGAAGCTTTCTTT. It encodes CASSPLGTEAFF.

This chain connects TRBV5-4 to TRBJ2-2; TRBD2 is a possible D gene (6 bases). Trimming took off 0 bases at V and 6 bases at J, with 15 bases between the two ends. The CDR3 is made up of 16 amino acids. CDR1 and CDR2 from the germline V gene are SGHNT and YYREEE (reference sequence). Written as DNA, the CDR3 is TGTGCCAGCAGCTTGGATGGCGGGAACCAGGCCGGGGAGCTGTTTTTT. This encodes CASSLDGGNQAGELFF.

J is TRBJ2-1 and V is TRBV19; 8 bases are a match to TRBD2. Unmatched junction bases numbered 12, after V lost 3 bases and J lost 5 bases. The CDR3 loop spans 17 amino acids. The germline V gene has CDR1 LNHDA and CDR2 SQIVND (reference sequence). The CDR3 protein is CASSIAPGRVRHNEQFF. The CDR3 coding sequence is TGTGCCAGTAGTATTGCCCCCGGGAGGGTTCGGCACAATGAGCAGTTCTTC. Supplemented by reference TRBV19 and TRBJ2-1, the full variable domain reads DGGITQSPKYLFRKEGQNVTLSCEQNLNHDAMYWYRQDPGQGLRLIYYSQIVNDFQKGDIAEGYSVSREKKESFPLTVTSAQKNPTAFYLCASSIAPGRVRHNEQFFGPGTRLTVL.

In this sample, this clone turned up a few times. This chain connects TRBV5-5 to TRBJ1-2; no reliable D call. In germline, CDR1 is SGHKS, CDR2 YYEKEE (reference sequence). The CDR3 covers 15 residues. Trimming took off 1 base at V and 0 bases at J, with 10 bases between the two ends. The CDR3 is CASSLRGPANYGYTF. CDR3 in DNA: TGTGCCAGCAGCTTGAGAGGGCCCGCTAACTATGGCTACACCTTC. The variable domain in full, completed from reference TRBV5-5 and TRBJ1-2, reads DAGVTQSPTHLIKTRGQQVTLRCSPISGHKSVSWYQQVLGQGPQFIFQYYEKEERGRGNFPDRFSARQFPNYSSELNVNALLLGDSALYLCASSLRGPANYGYTFGSGTRLTVV.

The V and J genes are TRBV21-1 and TRBJ1-2. TRBV21-1 is reported as a pseudogene. There are 12 residues in the CDR3. This CDR3 reads CASSVGRSGYTF. The DNA of the CDR3 is TGTGCCAGCAGCGTAGGCCGGTCTGGCTACACCTTC.

On this clone itself: An end of the junction differs from the germline gene, which may be a read error. The CDR3: CASSQGGQNYEQYF. CDR3 bases: TGCGCCAGCAGCCAGGGGGGACAGAACTACGAGCAGTACTTC. The chain is built from TRBV5-4 and TRBJ2-7, with a weak D call TRBD1 (7 bases). This CDR3 contains 14 residues. The germline CDR1 and CDR2 sequences are SGHNT and YYREEE (reference sequence).

J is TRBJ2-7 and V is TRBV2; 7 bases are shared with TRBD2. V was clipped by 4 bases and J by 5 bases; unmatched bases: 5. Germline V CDR1 and CDR2: SNHLY, FYNNEI. The CDR3 has 13 residues. CDR3 region: CASSGSLANEQYF. CDR3 nucleotides: TGTGCCAGCAGTGGGTCACTAGCGAACGAGCAGTACTTC.

As to this clone: Sequence at one end of the junction differs from germline and may be a read error. The rearrangement links TRBV7-7 to TRBJ2-6; the match to TRBD1 covers 8 bases. CDR3 size: 19 residues. The germline CDR1 and CDR2 sequences are SSHAT and FNYEAQ (reference sequence). The CDR3 DNA sequence: TGTGCTAGCAGCCCGCGACAGGGGACCTTTAGCTCTGGGGCCAACGTCCTGACTTTC. It specifies CASSPRQGTFSSGANVLTF.

CDR3 nucleotides: TGTGCCAGCAGCCAAGATACCCGGACTAATTACAATGAGCAGTTCTTC. Its protein product is CASSQDTRTNYNEQFF. The V and J genes are TRBV4-2 and TRBJ2-1, with D perhaps TRBD2 (6 bases). Germline CDR1 is LGHNA and CDR2 is YNFKEQ. There are 16 residues in the CDR3. Trimming stripped 0 bases from V and 4 bases from J, with 13 bases between.

This clone appeared a few times. The V and J genes are TRBV19 and TRBJ2-7, with 8 bases lining up with TRBD1. CDR3 size: 15 residues. V shed 3 bases, J shed 5 bases, and the junction held 9 bases outside the gene matches. Germline-derived CDR1 and CDR2 are LNHDA and SQIVND (reference sequence). The CDR3 DNA follows: TGTGCCAGTAGTATTAACCCAGGGGGCCAGGACGAGCAGTACTTC. This gives the protein CASSINPGGQDEQYF.

This clone was seen more than once but under ten times. The chain links TRBV5-4 to TRBJ1-5; TRBD1 matches at 7 bases. The CDR3 length is 18 residues. CDR1 and CDR2 (germline): SGHNT, YYREEE (reference sequence). V was clipped by 1 base and J by 0 bases; unmatched bases: 10. This CDR3 reads CASSLWEGGPYSNQPQHF. CDR3 bases: TGTGCCAGCAGCTTGTGGGAAGGGGGCCCTTATAGCAATCAGCCCCAGCATTTT.

The V call is TRBV4-1, the J call TRBJ2-1; TRBD2 is a possible D gene (5 bases). This CDR3 contains 16 residues. With 0 bases removed from V and 1 base from J, the gap between germline ends came to 10 bases. Germline V gene data show CDR1 as MGHRA and CDR2 as YSYEKL. This CDR3 reads CASSQDVSGSYNEQFF. Here the CDR3 DNA reads TGCGCCAGCAGCCAAGATGTTTCGGGGTCCTACAATGAGCAGTTCTTC.

This clone was counted a few times. The chain is built from TRBV4-1 and TRBJ2-3, with 9 bases that match TRBD2. Germline V gene sequence: CDR1 MGHRA, CDR2 YSYEKL. Losses at the gene ends were 3 bases for V and 2 bases for J; bases not matched to a gene: 21. The CDR3 has 21 residues. In DNA form, the CDR3 reads TGCGCCAGCAGCCATACCTTTAGCGGGAGCGGGGCCCCTAAGCTCACAGATACGCAGTATTTT. This gives the protein CASSHTFSGSGAPKLTDTQYF.

This rearrangement joins TRBV29-1 to TRBJ1-2; 12 bases are a match to TRBD1. After removal of 6 bases from V and 8 bases from J, the junction contained 7 bases not matched to a gene. Germline V gene lookup returns CDR1 SQVTM and CDR2 ANQGSEA. This CDR3 is 13 amino acids long. The CDR3 here is CSVMGQGASGYTF. As DNA, the CDR3 is TGCAGCGTCATGGGACAGGGGGCTTCGGGCTACACCTTC.

This clone appeared once. The V call is TRBV19, the J call TRBJ1-2, with TRBD1 as a possible D gene (6 bases). This CDR3 region has 14 residues. V shed 5 bases and J shed 9 bases, with 19 bases lying between them. CDR1 is LNHDA and CDR2 is SQIVND in the germline V gene (reference sequence). The CDR3 nucleotides are TGTGCCAGTAGTTCTCGACGGAGGGGGGAAAGCTACACCTTC. This sequence encodes CASSSRRRGESYTF.

V usage is TRBV7-2 and J usage is TRBJ1-5; no clear D gene. Germline V lookup: CDR1 SGHTA, CDR2 FQGNSA. CDR3 length: 13 residues. Deletions cut 2 bases from V and 4 bases from J, with 6 bases between. DNA of the CDR3: TGTGCCAGCAGCTTAATGGAGAATCAGCCCCAGCATTTT. Translation gives CASSLMENQPQHF.

The chain employs TRBV11-3 and TRBJ2-3; the match to TRBD1 covers 7 bases. CDR1 is SGHNT and CDR2 is YENEEA in the germline V gene. J lost 4 bases, V lost 0 bases, and 4 bases had no gene match. This CDR3 has 15 amino acids. The CDR3 spells CASSLDGDSPDTQYF. The CDR3 DNA reads TGTGCCAGCAGCTTAGATGGGGACAGCCCAGATACGCAGTATTTT.

This clone was found a few times. The genes are TRBV2 and TRBJ2-3; 8 nucleotides line up with TRBD2. The V segment lost 7 bases and the J segment 4 bases; nucleotides outside the gene matches: 7. The CDR3 loop spans 14 amino acids. Germline V lookup: CDR1 SNHLY, CDR2 FYNNEI. The CDR3 loop is CASKSGSWSDTQYF. DNA for the CDR3: TGTGCCAGCAAGAGCGGGAGTTGGTCAGATACGCAGTATTTT.

This clone appeared a single time. This likely came from a read error, as a far larger clone is one base away. The rearrangement joins TRBV28 to TRBJ2-7; 7 nucleotides line up with TRBD1. Germline trimming cut 7 bases from V and 3 bases from J; bases unmatched to any gene: 6. Germline CDR1 is MDHEN and CDR2 is SYDVKM. The CDR3 is 13 residues long. The CDR3 is CASNSGTVYEQYF. The CDR3 coding sequence is TGTGCCAGCAACTCCGGGACAGTCTACGAGCAGTACTTC.

V gene TRBV30 combines with J gene TRBJ2-5, with 9 bases identical to TRBD1. V was clipped by 2 bases and J by 5 bases; unmatched bases: 9. The CDR3 totals 15 residues. Germline V gene sequence: CDR1 GTSNPN, CDR2 SVGIG (reference sequence). The CDR3 bases are TGTGCCTGGAGTTCCACAGGGGGCGCGTGGGAGACCCAGTACTTC. Its protein product is CAWSSTGGAWETQYF.

This clone was detected only a few times. The rearrangement links TRBV5-5 to TRBJ1-3; D perhaps matches TRBD1 (5 bases). CDR1 and CDR2 (germline): SGHKS, YYEKEE (reference sequence). The CDR3 length is 15 residues. The V end lost 4 bases, the J end lost 2 bases, and 13 bases lay between the germline ends. In nucleotides, the CDR3 is TGTGCCAGCAGCGTGAGCAGGGACCCTGGAAACACCATATATTTT. As protein: CASSVSRDPGNTIYF.

The rearrangement joins TRBV5-6 to TRBJ1-5; 7 nucleotides line up with TRBD1. J was trimmed by 9 bases and V by 1 base; bases with no gene match: 10. Germline V gives CDR1 SGHDT, CDR2 YYEEEE. The CDR3 has 15 residues. The CDR3 coding sequence is TGTGCCAGCAGCTTGTTTGGACAGGAGGTACGGCCCCAGCATTTT. Translated, it gives CASSLFGQEVRPQHF.

This clone was counted between two and nine times. The V gene is TRBV4-1, the J gene TRBJ2-1, with D possibly matching TRBD2 (6 bases). Germline V gives CDR1 MGHRA, CDR2 YSYEKL. The CDR3 has 13 amino acids. Deletions cut 1 base from V and 8 bases from J, with 9 bases between. CDR3 amino acids: CASSQVGGDEQFF. The CDR3 DNA reads as TGCGCCAGCAGCCAAGTGGGGGGAGATGAGCAGTTCTTC.

The chain couples TRBV5-6 to TRBJ1-2; D gene uncertain. This CDR3 is 14 amino acids long. Germline V gene data show CDR1 as SGHDT and CDR2 as YYEEEE. The V and J ends lost 3 bases and 4 bases respectively, with 13 bases between them. Written as DNA, the CDR3 is TGTGCCAGCAGCTCGGCGGCATCAATCTATGGCTACACCTTC. Translation gives CASSSAASIYGYTF.